What follows is one T cell receptor beta chain and its context. Its target antigen remains unknown. No base quality information exists; no much larger clone differs at one position. The CDR3 starts with the cysteine, ends with the phenylalanine, and has 16 residues. The retained sequence is limited to the CDR3, 48 bases, with the frame set at the first base. Sequences SQVTM (CDR1) and ANQGSEA (CDR2) are obtained from the germline V gene. The junction shows trimming of 1 base on V and 0 bases on J, and the gene matches do not reach 7 bases of it. Library construction relied on PCR. Sequencer: Illumina HiSeq 2500. To normalize quantification of the TCRbeta repertoire, the TCR libraries were built with molecular barcoding that relied on unique molecular identifiers. TCRdb reprocessing: public reads trimmed at Q25 with fastp, clones called with MiXCR, in-frame beta chains kept. One record per CDR3 amino acid sequence lists the most common genes and DNA. This sample has around 450,000 distinct CDR3 sequences in its table, and under 20% of those were observed once. The ten top clones hold about 32% of the sample.

The data are from a study of T-cell reconstitution after alpha-beta-depleted transplantation in children (dated by TCRdb to the mid-2010s). About the study as a whole: Using TCR repertoire profiling, the study followed T-cell immune reconstitution in a quantitative way in children after TCRalphabeta/CD19-depleted allogeneic hematopoietic cell transplantation. The full study reports these points: The apparently early recovery of alphabetaT-cell counts about two months after transplant reportedly depended on only several hundred rapidly expanded clones that came from non-depleted graft cells. The high TCRbeta diversity at day 60 in some patients was ascribed to recipient T cells and intrathymic progenitors that had survived conditioning. The frequencies of hyperexpanded clones fell over the following months, and after one year, T-cell counts and TCRbeta diversity were mostly attributed to newly produced T cells.

The treatment or condition label on this specimen signifies: allogeneic hematopoietic cell transplantation with graft depleted of TCRalphabeta T cells and CD19 B cells. The transplant recipients were children given TCRalphabeta/CD19-depleted allogeneic hematopoietic cell grafts. The specimen comprised PBMCs, mostly from graft donor cells, sampled 360 days after TCRalphabeta/CD19-depleted stem cell transplant. The chain uses TRBV29-1 and TRBJ2-7, with 9 bases matching TRBD2. The origin of this receptor is a boy under two years old who had a stem cell transplant for Wiskott-Aldrich syndrome, so the T cells may come from the graft donor. The base sequence is TGCAGCGTTGAAGGGCTAGCGGGATCAAGCTCCTACGAGCAGTACTTC. It translates as CSVEGLAGSSSYEQYF.